These 11 T cell receptor beta chains were all obtained from the same sample, sequenced in a study of CD8 T cells in Susac syndrome. It was with random hexamers that roughly 0.5 to 1 ug RNA was reverse transcribed. TCRdb called the immunoSEQ multiplex PCR reads again in MiXCR, with one record for every CDR3 protein. Of fewer than 85,000 distinct CDR3 sequences listed, approximately 95% are singletons. The sample taken for sequencing was CD8+ T cells from PBMCs. Source of these receptors: a human donor with Susac syndrome.

CDR3 amino acids: CSVEGLAGLYNEQFF. DNA for the CDR3: TGCAGCGTTGAAGGGCTAGCGGGGCTTTACAATGAGCAGTTCTTC. The chain links TRBV29-1 to TRBJ2-1; 9 bases map to TRBD2. V dropped 1 base and J dropped 4; count of bases not matched to a gene: 5. CDR1 is SQVTM, CDR2 ANQGSEA, per germline. CDR3 length equals 15 residues.

The gene calls are TRBV2 and TRBJ2-7; the D gene could be TRBD1 or TRBD2 (5 bases each). This CDR3 has 9 amino acids. The germline V and J ends were trimmed by 8 bases and 10 bases, with 9 bases remaining between them. In germline, CDR1 is SNHLY, CDR2 FYNNEI. CDR3 nucleotides: TGTGCCAGCGGGGGAACTCAGTACTTC. Protein sequence: CASGGTQYF.

This chain connects TRBV27 to TRBJ2-7; 10 bases are shared with TRBD1. This CDR3 spans 13 amino acids. The germline CDR1 and CDR2 sequences are MNHEY and SMNVEV (reference sequence). Trimming cost V 11 bases and J 5 bases; bases outside gene matches: 9. CDR3 bases: TGTGCCGTACGAGGGACAGGGGTTAACGAGCAGTACTTC. It codes for CAVRGTGVNEQYF.

The gene calls are TRBV12-3 or TRBV12-4 and TRBJ2-2, with TRBD1 identical over 12 bases. The junction had 10 bases not matched to a gene; V was cut back by 8 bases and J by 6 bases. The CDR3 is 16 amino acids. CDR3: CASQPWDRGQSGELFF. CDR3 nucleotides: TGTGCCAGCCAACCTTGGGACAGGGGGCAATCCGGGGAGCTGTTTTTT.

This clonotype was observed a handful of times. The CDR3 here is CASSPYQETQYF. CDR3 in DNA: TGTGCCAGCTCACCCTACCAAGAGACCCAGTACTTC. J is TRBJ2-5 and V is TRBV18; D remains unclear. The germline V and J ends were trimmed by 3 bases and 0 bases, with 2 bases remaining between them. CDR3 length: 12 amino acids. Germline-derived CDR1 and CDR2 are KGHSH and LQKENI.

The V call is TRBV25-1, the J call TRBJ1-1, with D possibly TRBD1 on 5 matching bases. The CDR3 extends over 16 amino acids. V was trimmed by 6 bases and J by 6 bases, leaving 23 bases between them. Germline-derived CDR1 and CDR2 are MGHDK and SYGVNS. CDR3 residues: CASRRTNRGLGAEAFF. The CDR3 DNA reads as TGTGCCAGCAGAAGAACAAATCGGGGACTTGGGGCTGAAGCTTTCTTT.

This chain joins TRBV9 and TRBJ2-7; 7 nucleotides match TRBD2. The V and J ends lost 0 bases and 0 bases, in that order; junction bases with no gene match: 3. The CDR3 is 15 amino acids. Germline V gene sequence: CDR1 SGDLS, CDR2 YYNGEE. CDR3 bases: TGTGCCAGCAGCGTAGCAGGCGGGGGCTCCTACGAGCAGTACTTC. Amino acids: CASSVAGGGSYEQYF.

The V and J genes are TRBV20-1 and TRBJ2-1; D may be TRBD2 (7 bases). Trimming took 6 bases from V and 7 from J, leaving 22 bases between them. CDR1 is DFQATT, CDR2 SNEGSKA, per germline (reference sequence). This CDR3 region has 15 residues. Here the CDR3 DNA reads TGCAGTGCGAAGCGGGGAGGGGGACGGAGGAATGAGCAGTTCTTC. Its translation is CSAKRGGGRRNEQFF.

This chain joins TRBV18 and TRBJ1-2; TRBD1 might be the D (6 bases). CDR1 is KGHSH and CDR2 is LQKENI in the germline V gene. The CDR3 runs to 15 residues. With 1 base removed from V and 2 bases from J, the gap between germline ends came to 11 bases. The CDR3 region is CASSPQRQDNYGYTF. The CDR3 DNA is TGTGCCAGCTCACCACAAAGACAGGACAACTATGGCTACACCTTC.

The J gene is TRBJ2-4, the V gene TRBV30; D possibly corresponds to TRBD2 (7 bases). CDR3 length: 14 amino acids. CDR1 is GTSNPN, CDR2 SVGIG, per germline (reference sequence). The ends were cut back, 3 bases at V and 8 bases at J, with 17 bases in the middle. The CDR3 spells CAWSSSGGWDIQYF. The DNA for the CDR3 is TGTGCCTGGAGCTCCTCGGGGGGCTGGGACATTCAGTACTTC.

The chain combines TRBV7-9 with TRBJ1-5; a weak D match, TRBD1 (5 bases). Germline CDR1 is SEHNR and CDR2 is FQNEAQ (reference sequence). The CDR3 contains 14 residues. V was shortened by 4 bases and J by 7 bases, with 14 bases between the two germline ends. The CDR3 loop is CASSSHRREQPQHF. CDR3 bases: TGTGCCAGCAGCTCGCACAGGCGTGAACAGCCCCAGCATTTT. The full variable domain, in which reference TRBV7-9 and TRBJ1-5 provide the parts outside the CDR3, is DTGVSQNPRHKITKRGQNVTFRCDPISEHNRLYWYRQTLGQGPEFLTYFQNEAQLEKSRLLSDRFSAERPKGSFSTLEIQRTEQGDSAMYLCASSSHRREQPQHFGDGTRLSIL.